This TCR beta chain was sequenced during a study of technical replicates of blood from four donors. Clones were read by immunoSEQ multiplex PCR, and TCRdb kept only the in-frame ones, dropping some. The top ten clones hold under 0.2% of a sample with approximately 74,000 clones, roughly 98% of them seen once. This CDR3 contains 15 residues. Per the germline V gene, CDR1 is SGDLS and CDR2 is YYNGEE. V shed 3 bases, J shed 5 bases, and the junction held 7 bases outside the gene matches. The sample consisted of T cells isolated from PBMCs. The receptor was derived from a human donor in good health. The V gene is TRBV9, the J gene TRBJ2-3; 9 nucleotides line up with TRBD1. DNA of the CDR3: TGTGCCAGCAGCGCCCGGACAGGGGTTGAAGATACGCAGTATTTT. It codes for CASSARTGVEDTQYF.